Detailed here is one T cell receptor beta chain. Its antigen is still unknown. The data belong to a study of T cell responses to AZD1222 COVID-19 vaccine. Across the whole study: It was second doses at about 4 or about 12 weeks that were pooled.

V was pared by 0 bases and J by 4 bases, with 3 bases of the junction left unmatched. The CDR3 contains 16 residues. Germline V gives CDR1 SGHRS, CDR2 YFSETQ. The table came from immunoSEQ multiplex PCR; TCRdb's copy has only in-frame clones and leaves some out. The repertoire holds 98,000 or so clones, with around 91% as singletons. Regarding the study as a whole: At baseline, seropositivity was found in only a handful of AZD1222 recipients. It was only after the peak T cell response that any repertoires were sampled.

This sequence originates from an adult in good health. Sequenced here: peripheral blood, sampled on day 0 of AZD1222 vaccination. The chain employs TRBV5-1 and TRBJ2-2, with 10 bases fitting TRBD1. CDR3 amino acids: CASSLDGQGVTGELFF. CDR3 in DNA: TGCGCCAGCAGCTTGGATGGACAGGGGGTCACCGGGGAGCTGTTTTTT. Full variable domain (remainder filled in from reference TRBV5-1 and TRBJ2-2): KAGVTQTPRYLIKTRGQQVTLSCSPISGHRSVSWYQQTPGQGLQFLFEYFSETQRNKGNFPGRFSGRQFSNSRSEMNVSTLELGDSALYLCASSLDGQGVTGELFFGEGSRLTVL.